The next 14 T cell receptor beta chains were all read from a single sample in a study of CXCR3-negative and CXCR3-positive naive CD8 T cells. Regarding the study as a whole: More hydrophobic TRB CDR3s occurred in CXCR3-positive than in CXCR3-negative naive cells.

Their antigen targets remain unknown. Libraries were UMI-labeled 5' RACE TRB cDNA. Reanalyzing the 5' RACE reads, TCRdb keeps one entry per CDR3 protein, without DNA. This repertoire includes about 120,000 distinct CDR3 sequences. What was sequenced was naive CXCR3+ CD8+ T cells from blood. Subset defined: CD45RO-CCR7+CD27+CD95- naive CD8+ T cells expressing CXCR3 (TNR3+). These receptors were taken from a human donor in good health. Some clones in this sample may be carry-over from other donors' samples.

This chain joins TRBV6-6 and TRBJ2-1; TCRdb returns TRBD1, unconfirmable since there is no DNA. CDR1 and CDR2 from the germline V gene are MNHNY and SVGAGI (reference sequence). The CDR3 runs to 18 residues. The CDR3 loop reads CASSYPRGEWSSYNEQFF.

The rearrangement uses TRBV20-1 and TRBJ2-7; TCRdb lists TRBD2, though no DNA is available to test this call. Looked up from germline, CDR1 is DFQATT and CDR2 is SNEGSKA (reference sequence). The CDR3 loop spans 15 amino acids. This CDR3 reads CSASELAGGPSEQYF.

The genes are TRBV10-3 and TRBJ2-1; TCRdb lists TRBD1, though no DNA is available to test this call. This CDR3 is built from 14 residues. Germline V gene sequence: CDR1 ENHRY, CDR2 SYGVKD. CDR3 protein: CATKKDVRDHEQFF.

This rearrangement joins TRBV10-3 to TRBJ1-2; TCRdb returns TRBD1, unconfirmable since there is no DNA. CDR3 length equals 14 residues. The germline gives CDR1 ENHRY, CDR2 SYGVKD. CDR3 amino acids: CAISESGGDYGYTF.

J is TRBJ2-1 and V is TRBV12-3 or TRBV12-4; the D call of TRBD2 rests on TCRdb alone, since no DNA is present to check it. The CDR3 extends over 16 amino acids. The CDR3 loop is CASSLRLAGEDNEQFF.

The genes are TRBV9 and TRBJ2-7. The germline gives CDR1 SGDLS, CDR2 YYNGEE. This CDR3 contains 15 residues. This chain's CDR3 is CASSVGVGGSDEQYF.

The gene calls are TRBV29-1 and TRBJ2-7; TCRdb indicates TRBD1, and absent DNA this call remains unverified. There are 11 residues in the CDR3. In germline, CDR1 is SQVTM, CDR2 ANQGSEA. CDR3 sequence: CSVERGYEQYF.

This chain uses TRBV14 with TRBJ1-3. In germline, CDR1 is SGHDN, CDR2 FVKESK. The CDR3 length is 16 residues. The CDR3 spells CASSQDLEGAGNTIYF.

The rearrangement joins TRBV7-9 to TRBJ2-5. The CDR3 runs 15 residues. From germline, CDR1 is SEHNR and CDR2 FQNEAQ (reference sequence). CDR3 amino acids: CASSLVQPDKETQYF. Using reference TRBV7-9 and TRBJ2-5 for the parts outside the CDR3, the full variable domain is DTGVSQNPRHKITKRGQNVTFRCDPISEHNRLYWYRQTLGQGPEFLTYFQNEAQLEKSRLLSDRFSAERPKGSFSTLEIQRTEQGDSAMYLCASSLVQPDKETQYFGPGTRLLVL.

This chain uses TRBV7-3 with TRBJ2-3; TCRdb calls TRBD1, which cannot be checked without DNA. The germline V gene encodes CDR1 SGHTA and CDR2 FQGTGA. The CDR3 loop spans 14 amino acids. This CDR3 is CASSITGGTDTQYF. Based on the CDR3 plus reference TRBV7-3 and TRBJ2-3, the full variable domain is GAGVSQTPSNKVTEKGKYVELRCDPISGHTALYWYRQSLGQGPEFLIYFQGTGAADDSGLPNDRFFAVRPEGSVSTLKIQRTERGDSAVYLCASSITGGTDTQYFGPGTRLTVL.

This chain links TRBV28 with TRBJ2-1; lacking DNA, the TRBD2 call made by TCRdb goes unchecked. The germline gives CDR1 MDHEN, CDR2 SYDVKM. This CDR3 has 16 residues. CDR3: CASSLVVRASSNEQFF.

The V and J genes are TRBV28 and TRBJ2-7; the TRBD1 assignment by TCRdb is unverifiable without DNA. This CDR3 is 15 amino acids long. Germline lookup yields CDR1 MDHEN and CDR2 SYDVKM. CDR3 sequence: CASSLPGRLTYEHYF. Together with reference TRBV28 and TRBJ2-7, the CDR3 gives the full variable domain: DVKVTQSSRYLVKRTGEKVFLECVQDMDHENMFWYRQDPGLGLRLIYFSYDVKMKEKGDIPEGYSVSREKKERFSLILESASTNQTSMYLCASSLPGRLTYEHYFGPGTRLTVT.

The rearrangement joins TRBV20-1 to TRBJ2-5; TCRdb outputs TRBD1, but without DNA this stays unchecked. CDR1 DFQATT and CDR2 SNEGSKA come from the germline V gene (reference sequence). This CDR3 comprises 13 residues. The CDR3 reads CSAQAGGGETQYF.

V is TRBV27 and J is TRBJ1-6; TCRdb outputs TRBD1, but without DNA this stays unchecked. There are 14 residues in the CDR3. Germline V gene sequence: CDR1 MNHEY, CDR2 SMNVEV (reference sequence). This chain's CDR3 is CASSETGGYSPLHF.